Following are 25 T cell receptor beta chains from one sample sequenced in a study of blood T cell repertoires in COVID-19. Assay: immunoSEQ multiplex PCR; the TCRdb copy retains only in-frame clones and omits some. Among 100,000 to 120,000 clones listed, 65% to 80% were seen once. The sample taken for sequencing was peripheral blood. The receptors were sampled from a woman aged 60-70 years with acute or convalescent COVID-19.

This clone was recorded once. The rearrangement links TRBV18 to TRBJ1-5; D is perhaps TRBD1 (5 bases). Trimming pared 1 base from V and 3 bases from J, leaving 7 bases between. Germline loops: CDR1 KGHSH, CDR2 LQKENI. The CDR3 runs 14 residues. The CDR3 region is CASSPRGTNQPQHF. CDR3 sequence (DNA): TGTGCCAGCTCACCACGCGGGACCAATCAGCCCCAGCATTTT.

This clone occurred a few times. V and J are TRBV5-4 and TRBJ2-2, with 11 bases matching TRBD1. The V and J ends lost 4 bases and 7 bases, in that order; junction bases with no gene match: 12. The CDR3 has 17 residues. Germline V CDR1 and CDR2: SGHNT, YYREEE (reference sequence). CDR3 nucleotides: TGTGCCAGCAGCATCCCGGCCGGGACAGGGGGAATCGGGGAGCTGTTTTTT. Amino acid sequence: CASSIPAGTGGIGELFF.

This clone showed up just a few times. This chain connects TRBV27 to TRBJ2-7; 7 bases are shared with TRBD1. The CDR3 covers 13 residues. After removal of 5 bases from V and 4 bases from J, the junction contained 5 bases not matched to a gene. Germline V gene sequence: CDR1 MNHEY, CDR2 SMNVEV (reference sequence). The CDR3 loop reads CASSPSQGYEQYF. The CDR3, as DNA: TGTGCCAGCAGTCCATCACAGGGGTACGAGCAGTACTTC.

The gene calls are TRBV5-1 and TRBJ2-1; 8 bases agree with TRBD1. The CDR3 spans 15 residues. After removal of 2 bases from V and 3 bases from J, the junction contained 4 bases not matched to a gene. Germline lookup yields CDR1 SGHRS and CDR2 YFSETQ. CDR3 protein: CASSFQGAGYNEQFF. The CDR3 bases are TGCGCCAGCAGCTTTCAGGGGGCTGGCTACAATGAGCAGTTCTTC.

There are a few counts of this clone. This chain joins TRBV30 and TRBJ1-4; the D gene is possibly TRBD1 (6 bases). Trimming stripped 2 bases from V and 3 bases from J, with 13 bases between. The CDR3 loop spans 15 amino acids. Germline assignment: CDR1 GTSNPN and CDR2 SVGIG (reference sequence). The CDR3 spells CAWSLGGGPNEKLFF. The DNA of the CDR3 is TGTGCCTGGAGTCTAGGGGGGGGACCTAATGAAAAACTGTTTTTT.

The rearrangement joins TRBV4-3 to TRBJ2-7, with 10 bases aligning to TRBD2. J gave up 7 bases and V 1 base, and 10 bases lay outside the gene matches. Germline V gene lookup returns CDR1 LGHNA and CDR2 YSLEER. The CDR3 consists of 16 residues. The CDR3 DNA reads as TGCGCCAGCAGCCAAGGGGCTAGCGGGGGAATGGGGGAGCAGTACTTC. Protein product: CASSQGASGGMGEQYF.

Only a few counts were recorded for this clone. The J gene is TRBJ1-5, the V gene TRBV27; a possible D gene is TRBD1 (6 bases). This CDR3 has 14 amino acids. Trimming took 3 bases from V and 5 from J, leaving 11 bases between them. Germline values: CDR1 MNHEY, CDR2 SMNVEV (reference sequence). Here the CDR3 DNA reads TGTGCCAGCAGTTTTACAGGGAACTATCAGCCCCAGCATTTT. Translating gives CASSFTGNYQPQHF.

The chain has TRBV7-3 and TRBJ1-2; 9 positions agree with TRBD1. The trim removed 5 bases at V and 5 bases at J, leaving 3 bases unmatched. The CDR3 is 13 amino acids. Germline V gene lookup returns CDR1 SGHTA and CDR2 FQGTGA. This CDR3 reads CASSPGTGYGYTF. The CDR3 nucleotides are TGTGCCAGCAGCCCCGGGACAGGGTATGGCTACACCTTC.

The V and J genes are TRBV6-1 and TRBJ2-6; 9 bases align to TRBD1. Germline assignment: CDR1 MNHNS and CDR2 SASEGT. The CDR3 runs 19 residues. The ends lost 4 bases at V and 0 bases at J; junction bases unmatched: 10. The CDR3 loop is CASSANPGQGSSGANVLTF. The DNA of the CDR3 is TGTGCCAGCAGTGCGAATCCGGGACAGGGATCCTCTGGGGCCAACGTCCTGACTTTC.

This clone was seen just once. The chain combines TRBV27 with TRBJ1-2; no definite D call. The CDR3 covers 13 residues. V was cut by 2 bases and J by 3 bases, with 7 bases left in between. CDR1 is MNHEY and CDR2 is SMNVEV in the germline V gene (reference sequence). CDR3 region: CASSLTQYYGYTF. The CDR3 DNA follows: TGTGCCAGCAGTTTAACCCAGTACTATGGCTACACCTTC.

This clone was counted a few times. The V and J genes are TRBV27 and TRBJ1-2; the D gene is possibly TRBD1 (6 bases). The CDR3 sequence is 15 residues long. The V and J ends lost 7 bases and 3 bases respectively, with 18 bases between them. Germline V lookup: CDR1 MNHEY, CDR2 SMNVEV (reference sequence). CDR3 in amino acids: CASKFRGALDYGYTF. In DNA form, the CDR3 reads TGTGCCAGCAAGTTTCGGGGGGCGCTCGACTATGGCTACACCTTC.

The rearrangement uses TRBV5-8 and TRBJ2-7, with D possibly being TRBD2 (5 bases). The CDR3 is made up of 14 amino acids. Germline V gene lookup returns CDR1 SGHTS and CDR2 YDEGEE. V dropped 1 base and J dropped 2 bases, with 10 bases sitting between them. The CDR3 spells CASSLSTGTYEQYF. The CDR3, as DNA: TGTGCCAGCAGCTTGTCAACGGGAACCTACGAGCAGTACTTC.

This sequence joins TRBV4-2 and TRBJ1-2; TRBD1 matches at 9 bases. The trim removed 2 bases at V and 8 bases at J, leaving 12 bases unmatched. This CDR3 is 16 amino acids long. Germline V gene data show CDR1 as LGHNA and CDR2 as YNFKEQ. The CDR3 nucleotides read TGTGCCAGCAGCCAACTTACAGGGGGCAGATCGAGAGGCTACACCTTC. Amino acid sequence: CASSQLTGGRSRGYTF.

Written as DNA, the CDR3 is TGTGCCACCAGTGTGTCGGACAGGGGAGGCTACACCTTC. This translates into CATSVSDRGGYTF. This chain links TRBV24-1 with TRBJ1-2, with TRBD1 identical over 9 bases. Germline V gene data show CDR1 as KGHDR and CDR2 as SFDVKD. The CDR3 runs to 13 residues. The V segment lost 5 bases and the J segment 8 bases; nucleotides outside the gene matches: 5.

In this sample, this clone turned up once. The gene calls are TRBV4-2 and TRBJ2-3; 7 bases map to TRBD1. This CDR3 contains 16 residues. J gave up 2 bases and V 0 bases, and 5 bases lay outside the gene matches. CDR1 is LGHNA and CDR2 is YNFKEQ in the germline V gene. The DNA for the CDR3 is TGTGCCAGCAGCCAAGATGAAGGGGGCCACACAGATACGCAGTATTTT. Translated, it gives CASSQDEGGHTDTQYF.

The V and J genes are TRBV5-1 and TRBJ2-5; TRBD2 is a possible D gene (5 bases). V was pared by 0 bases and J by 4 bases, with 16 bases between. Germline CDR1 reads SGHRS; CDR2 reads YFSETQ. The CDR3 loop spans 16 amino acids. DNA of the CDR3: TGCGCCAGCAGCTTGGCCGGCGGTGAGGGTCTAGAGACCCAGTACTTC. Protein sequence: CASSLAGGEGLETQYF.

The chain is built from TRBV6-5 and TRBJ2-6, with D possibly matching TRBD2 (5 bases). The CDR3 contains 16 residues. Trimming shortened V by 0 bases and J by 4 bases, and 10 bases separated the two germline ends. Germline loops: CDR1 MNHEY, CDR2 SVGAGI. The CDR3 loop is CASSYSRVAGANVLTF. CDR3 sequence (DNA): TGTGCCAGCAGTTACTCGAGGGTAGCGGGGGCCAACGTCCTGACTTTC.

For the CDR3, the DNA is TGTGCCAGCAGCCGGGACACCCGAATTAACACTGAAGCTTTCTTT. Translated: CASSRDTRINTEAFF. The rearrangement links TRBV7-2 to TRBJ1-1, with a weak D call TRBD1 (6 bases). This CDR3 has 15 residues. Germline values: CDR1 SGHTA, CDR2 FQGNSA. V lost 5 bases to trimming and J lost 2 bases, with 15 bases between them.

The rearrangement uses TRBV4-3 and TRBJ1-1; 12 bases align to TRBD1. Trimming removed 3 bases from V and 6 bases from J; junction bases left unmatched: 5. This CDR3 has 15 amino acids. Germline lookup yields CDR1 LGHNA and CDR2 YSLEER. CDR3 loop: CASSQAGQGAAEAFF. The CDR3 DNA reads TGCGCCAGCAGCCAGGCGGGACAGGGGGCAGCTGAAGCTTTCTTT.

This clone has just a few counts. V gene TRBV5-8 combines with J gene TRBJ2-2; D is uncertain. The CDR3 totals 12 residues. The germline V gene encodes CDR1 SGHTS and CDR2 YDEGEE. The ends were cut back, 0 bases at V and 7 bases at J, with 4 bases in the middle. The CDR3 bases are TGTGCCAGCAGCTTGGACGGCGGGGAGCTGTTTTTT. It yields the protein CASSLDGGELFF. Combining the CDR3 with reference TRBV5-8 and TRBJ2-2 gives the whole variable domain EAGVTQSPTHLIKTRGQQATLRCSPISGHTSVYWYQQALGLGLQFLLWYDEGEERNRGNFPPRFSGRQFPNYSSELNVNALELEDSALYLCASSLDGGELFFGEGSRLTVL.

The gene calls are TRBV7-2 and TRBJ1-5; 10 positions match TRBD1. V lost 6 bases to trimming and J lost 5 bases; unmatched junction nucleotides: 4. The CDR3 sequence is 14 residues long. Germline lookup yields CDR1 SGHTA and CDR2 FQGNSA. CDR3 sequence: CASSFGQGDQPQHF. In DNA, the CDR3 is TGTGCCAGCAGTTTTGGACAGGGGGATCAGCCCCAGCATTTT. The variable domain in full, with the rest retrieved from reference TRBV7-2 and TRBJ1-5, is GAGVSQSPSNKVTEKGKDVELRCDPISGHTALYWYRQSLGQGLEFLIYFQGNSAPDKSGLPSDRFSAERTGGSVSTLTIQRTQQEDSAVYLCASSFGQGDQPQHFGDGTRLSIL.

The chain uses TRBV19 and TRBJ1-2, with D possibly matching TRBD1 (6 bases). The CDR3 runs to 14 residues. Per the germline V gene, CDR1 is LNHDA and CDR2 is SQIVND (reference sequence). V lost 5 bases, J lost 6 bases, and 16 bases lay in between. CDR3 protein: CASSGNRDFHGYTF. For the CDR3, the DNA is TGTGCCAGTAGTGGAAACAGGGATTTCCATGGCTACACCTTC.

The V gene is TRBV30, the J gene TRBJ1-1; D is uncertain. V gave up 3 bases and J gave up 2 bases, with 13 bases separating them. Germline V lookup: CDR1 GTSNPN, CDR2 SVGIG (reference sequence). The CDR3 runs to 14 residues. The CDR3 sequence is CAWRHGTVNTEAFF. In DNA, the CDR3 is TGTGCCTGGAGGCATGGCACAGTAAACACTGAAGCTTTCTTT.

The chain is built from TRBV18 and TRBJ1-2, with 11 bases aligning to TRBD1. From germline, CDR1 is KGHSH and CDR2 LQKENI. This CDR3 has 14 amino acids. V shed 3 bases, J shed 8 bases, and the junction held 5 bases outside the gene matches. Here the CDR3 DNA reads TGTGCCAGCTCACCGGGACAGGGGGGCGGCGGCTACACCTTC. It codes for CASSPGQGGGGYTF.

The CDR3 nucleotides read TGCGCCAGCAGCCAAGGACAGGGGGCGGCCTACAATGAGCAGTTCTTC. Its protein product is CASSQGQGAAYNEQFF. The chain is built from TRBV4-3 and TRBJ2-1; the match to TRBD1 covers 10 bases. The trim removed 1 base at V and 2 bases at J, leaving 2 bases unmatched. There are 16 residues in the CDR3. Germline V lookup: CDR1 LGHNA, CDR2 YSLEER.